In this sample, the clone carrying this T cell receptor beta chain turned up a few times. Its antigen is still unknown. The data were taken from a study of sequential checkpoint blockade in melanoma. The overall study: DNA from over 80 pretreatment tumor samples underwent TCRβ immunosequencing. Matched biopsies came pretreatment and at week 13 for twenty-two patients. Study conclusions and caveats: T-cell fraction and clonality followed PD-L1 and CD8+ counts, not mutational load.

Germline CDR1 is MNHGY and CDR2 is SAAAGT. V lost 7 bases, J lost 4 bases, and 10 bases lay in between. The CDR3 is made up of 12 amino acids. Generated by immunoSEQ multiplex PCR, the TCRdb table keeps only in-frame clones and is missing some. The table has roughly 9,000 clones, 25% to 30% seen once. Treatment defined: randomized to nivolumab then ipilimumab (arm A) or the reverse (arm B). DNA-damaging chemotherapy had not been given to any patient beforehand. This TCR was sampled from a human donor with melanoma. This specimen consisted of tumor tissue (inferred from file names), obtained from a patient given nivolumab and ipilimumab in sequence. The chain is built from TRBV6-8 and TRBJ1-2, with D possibly being TRBD1 (6 bases). The CDR3 loop is CASTDRLYGYTF. For the CDR3, the DNA is TGTGCCAGCACGGACAGACTCTATGGCTACACCTTC.